This TCR beta chain was sequenced for a study of blood T cell repertoires in COVID-19. V lost 5 bases and J 10 bases, leaving 21 bases between the germline ends. CDR1 is MDHEN, CDR2 SYDVKM, per germline. The CDR3 is made up of 15 amino acids. Assay used: immunoSEQ multiplex PCR; TCRdb lists only in-frame clones, some missing. The sample contains under 250,000 clones, more than 85% of which appear only once. V gene TRBV28 combines with J gene TRBJ2-1; D might be TRBD2 (6 bases). Sequenced material: peripheral blood. The clonotype originates from a man aged 35-49 years with acute or convalescent COVID-19. The CDR3 bases are TGTGCCAGCAGTGACCCCCAAGCCCGGGGAGGCGAGCAGTTCTTC. Translating it yields CASSDPQARGGEQFF.